The rows below give T cell receptor beta chains drawn from one sample of a study of OX40 agonist ivuxolimab in advanced cancers. Assay used: immunoSEQ multiplex PCR; TCRdb lists only in-frame clones, some missing. The table includes just under 65,000 clones, more than 80% detected once. Sequenced here: CD4+ or CD8+ T cells sorted from blood, sampled in a trial of the OX40 agonist ivuxolimab. The origin of the receptors is an adult with an advanced solid tumor such as melanoma, head and neck, liver or kidney cancer. CDR3s include the opening cysteine and the closing phenylalanine or tryptophan. The D gene is left open where the match is weak. Rows may omit the clone size; those that give it use once, few, many or a size class.

V,size,D,J,DNA,CDR3
TRBV5-1,.,.,TRBJ1-1,TGCGCCAGCAGCTTGGGGACACAGGGCACTGAAGCTTTCTTT,CASSLGTQGTEAFF
TRBV10-3,.,.,TRBJ2-2,TGTGCCATCAGTGATCGGACGGGAAGCACCGGGGAGCTGTTTTTT,CAISDRTGSTGELFF
TRBV5-1,.,.,TRBJ2-7,TGCGCCAGCAGCTTGGCTGGCAACTACGACGAGCAGTACTTC,CASSLAGNYDEQYF
TRBV6-5,.,.,TRBJ2-7,TGTGCCAGCAGCTACGGACGGATAGGGGGCTACGAGCAGTACTTC,CASSYGRIGGYEQYF
TRBV5-1,.,TRBD1,TRBJ2-5,TGCGCCAGCAGCCTGGGACAGGTGGGAATGTTTGAGACCCAGTACTTC,CASSLGQVGMFETQYF
TRBV19,.,TRBD1,TRBJ2-7,TGTGCCAGTAGTCCGAGACAGGGGGCCTACGAGCAGTACTTC,CASSPRQGAYEQYF
TRBV6-1,.,.,TRBJ1-3,TGTGCCAGCAGTGAAGCATTAGGGGACATGCCCATATATTTT,CASSEALGDMPIYF
TRBV6-6,.,.,TRBJ1-4,TGTGCCAGCAGTTACTCTATTAATGAAAAACTGTTTTTT,CASSYSINEKLFF
TRBV18,.,TRBD1,TRBJ2-7,TGTGCCAGCTCACCGACAGGGACCTACGAGCAGTACTTC,CASSPTGTYEQYF
TRBV6-5,.,.,TRBJ1-2,TGTGCCAGCAGGAGGGAGGGGGTCAACCATGGCTACACCTTC,CASRREGVNHGYTF
TRBV28,few,TRBD2,TRBJ2-1,TGTGCCAGCACCCCGGGGGGCTCCTACAATGAGCAGTTCTTC,CASTPGGSYNEQFF
TRBV4-1,.,.,TRBJ1-1,TGCGCCAGCAGCCAAGCCTCGACTGGAGTGAACACTGAAGCTTTCTTT,CASSQASTGVNTEAFF
TRBV5-1,once,.,TRBJ2-5,TGCGCCAGCAGCTTACAGGGCGGGCAAGAGACCCAGTACTTC,CASSLQGGQETQYF
TRBV11-2,.,TRBD1,TRBJ2-1,TGTGCCAGCAGCCCTGGGACAGGGATTGAGAATGAGCAGTTCTTC,CASSPGTGIENEQFF
TRBV6-6,.,.,TRBJ2-2,TGTGCCAGCAGTTATGGCGGGAATGGGTACACCGGGGAGCTGTTTTTT,CASSYGGNGYTGELFF
TRBV6-1,.,.,TRBJ1-2,TGTGCCAGCAGCGAGTGGATCTCGGCGCCTCGTGGCTACACCTTC,CASSEWISAPRGYTF
TRBV15,.,TRBD1,TRBJ2-5,TGTGCCACCAGCAGAGCGACGGGTGTACAGGGGGCGAGTGAGACCCAGTACTTC,CATSRATGVQGASETQYF
TRBV7-9,.,TRBD1,TRBJ2-1,TGTGCCAGCAGCCCACCTCGGACAGGGGGGTCAAGTGAGCAGTTCTTC,CASSPPRTGGSSEQFF
TRBV7-8,.,.,TRBJ2-7,TGTGCCAGCAGCCATCCCGGGATCTACGAGCAGTACTTC,CASSHPGIYEQYF
TRBV5-1,.,TRBD2,TRBJ2-3,TGCGCCAGCAGCTTGTCGGGAGGGCCTGGAGATACGCAGTATTTT,CASSLSGGPGDTQYF
TRBV11-1,.,TRBD1,TRBJ1-2,TGTGCCAGCAGCACAGCTGACAGGGGGTTCCTTGGCTACACCTTC,CASSTADRGFLGYTF
TRBV10-3,.,.,TRBJ2-1,TGTGCCATCAAAGAGGGGAGCTCCTACAATGAGCAGTTCTTC,CAIKEGSSYNEQFF
TRBV30,.,.,TRBJ1-3,TGTGCCTGGACCGGGACCGAGAGCTCTGGAAACACCATATATTTT,CAWTGTESSGNTIYF
TRBV29-1,.,TRBD2,TRBJ2-3,TGCAGCGTGGACTCAACTAGCGGGAGAGGAGATACGCAGTATTTT,CSVDSTSGRGDTQYF
TRBV5-4,.,TRBD1,TRBJ2-3,TGTGCCGGGAAAGGACAGGGCACAGATACGCAGTATTTT,CAGKGQGTDTQYF
TRBV6-6,.,TRBD2,TRBJ2-3,TGTGCCAGCAGTTACCCTAGCGGAGATACGCAGTATTTT,CASSYPSGDTQYF
TRBV5-1,.,.,TRBJ2-5,TGCGCCAGCAGCTTGGGCCAGGGGGAGACCCAGTACTTC,CASSLGQGETQYF
TRBV14,.,TRBD1,TRBJ2-7,TGTGCCAGCAGCCCCTTTGGACAGGGAGCGCAGTACTTC,CASSPFGQGAQYF
TRBV10-3,.,TRBD2,TRBJ2-2,TGTGCCATCAGTAGCGGGAGGGCCCACGACGGGGAGCTGTTTTTT,CAISSGRAHDGELFF
TRBV6-5,.,TRBD1,TRBJ2-1,TGTGCCAGCAGTCGGCCGGGACAGGCCTACAATGAGCAGTTCTTC,CASSRPGQAYNEQFF